The 14 T cell receptor beta chains presented below share a single source sample, sequenced in a study of blood T cells in healthy people across ages. A second roughly 6 to 12 cycle PCR used barcoded and J-beta primers. One entry per CDR3 protein results from TCRdb running MiXCR on the 5' RACE reads. Among about 1.1 million distinct CDR3 sequences listed, less than 45% were seen once. The sequencing input was blood. These receptors all come from a man between 18 and 29 years old in good health.

The V and J genes are TRBV29-1 and TRBJ1-1; TRBD1 matches 7 bases. V was clipped by 6 bases and J by 4 bases; unmatched bases: 2. This CDR3 is 11 amino acids long. Germline V gene data show CDR1 as SQVTM and CDR2 as ANQGSEA. CDR3 loop: CSVYRGTEAFF. Here the CDR3 DNA reads TGCAGCGTGTACAGGGGCACTGAAGCTTTCTTT.

The chain has TRBV9 and TRBJ1-5; 7 bases match TRBD1. CDR1 is SGDLS and CDR2 is YYNGEE in the germline V gene. This CDR3 contains 14 residues. With 7 bases clipped from V and 3 bases from J, the junction kept 7 bases outside the gene matches. The CDR3 sequence is CASAPGQYNQPQHF. The CDR3 DNA reads TGTGCCAGCGCCCCGGGACAGTACAATCAGCCCCAGCATTTT.

This clonotype was seen more than once but under ten times. The chain employs TRBV12-3 or TRBV12-4 and TRBJ1-5; D is undetermined. This CDR3 has 15 amino acids. Between the trimmed V and J ends, which lost 4 bases and 0 bases, there was a span of 10 bases. The CDR3 DNA sequence: TGTGCCAGCAGTTGGCAGGCGACTAGCAATCAGCCCCAGCATTTT. Translated, it gives CASSWQATSNQPQHF.

The chain uses TRBV20-1 and TRBJ1-6; TRBD1 matches at 9 bases. Losses at the gene ends were 4 bases for V and 8 bases for J; bases not matched to a gene: 12. CDR1 is DFQATT and CDR2 is SNEGSKA in the germline V gene (reference sequence). This CDR3 is built from 16 residues. In DNA form, the CDR3 reads TGCAGTGCTATCGGATTCCGGGGACAGGGTCATTCACCCCTCCACTTT. This encodes CSAIGFRGQGHSPLHF.

The chain couples TRBV12-5 to TRBJ2-1; D perhaps matches TRBD1 (6 bases). V was cut by 5 bases and J by 7 bases, with 12 bases left in between. The V gene's germline CDR1 is LGHNT and CDR2 FRNRAP. This CDR3 contains 13 residues. The CDR3 spells CASGLSTGNEQFF. The DNA for the CDR3 is TGTGCTAGTGGTCTGTCGACAGGAAATGAGCAGTTCTTC.

This rearrangement joins TRBV7-9 to TRBJ2-3, with no clear D. With 0 bases removed from V and 5 bases from J, the gap between germline ends came to 9 bases. Germline assignment: CDR1 SEHNR and CDR2 FQNEAQ (reference sequence). The CDR3 is 14 residues long. CDR3 DNA sequence: TGTGCCAGCAGCTTAGCGGCCCAAAGAGATACGCAGTATTTT. Protein sequence: CASSLAAQRDTQYF.

This clonotype came up once. This sequence joins TRBV2 and TRBJ2-7; D is undetermined. V was clipped by 4 bases and J by 7 bases, with 11 bases between them. Per germline, CDR1 SNHLY and CDR2 FYNNEI. CDR3 length: 12 amino acids. This CDR3 reads CASSVFLNEQYF. The CDR3, as DNA: TGTGCCAGCAGTGTTTTCCTTAATGAGCAGTACTTC. Full variable domain (outside the CDR3, taken from reference TRBV2 and TRBJ2-7): EPEVTQTPSHQVTQMGQEVILRCVPISNHLYFYWYRQILGQKVEFLVSFYNNEISEKSEIFDDQFSVERPDGSNFTLKIRSTKLEDSAMYFCASSVFLNEQYFGPGTRLTVT.

The rearrangement links TRBV5-1 to TRBJ2-3, with 8 bases aligning to TRBD2. The CDR3 is made up of 14 amino acids. Germline V gene data show CDR1 as SGHRS and CDR2 as YFSETQ. The trim removed 1 base at V and 8 bases at J, leaving 6 bases unmatched. The CDR3 spells CASSLNGGEVTQYF. The CDR3 region has the DNA TGCGCCAGCAGCTTGAACGGGGGGGAGGTTACGCAGTATTTT.

This clonotype was picked up a small number of times. The chain is built from TRBV6-2 or TRBV6-3 and TRBJ2-5; no clear D gene. The CDR3 is 12 residues long. The V and J ends lost 4 bases and 5 bases respectively, with 8 bases between them. Germline CDR1 and CDR2: MNHEY and SVGEGT. The CDR3 reads CASSWTGETQYF. Written as DNA, the CDR3 is TGTGCCAGCAGTTGGACCGGGGAGACCCAGTACTTC.

CDR3 nucleotides: TGCAGCGCACTACAGGGGGCAATTGAGACCCAGTTCTTC. Translating it yields CSALQGAIETQFF. This chain connects TRBV29-1 to TRBJ2-1; TRBD1 matches at 9 bases. Germline assignment: CDR1 SQVTM and CDR2 ANQGSEA. After removal of 7 bases from V and 13 bases from J, the junction contained 14 bases not matched to a gene. This CDR3 region has 13 residues.

The rearrangement joins TRBV5-1 to TRBJ2-4, with D maybe TRBD2 (5 bases). V was pared by 0 bases and J by 9 bases, with 10 bases between. The CDR3 consists of 13 residues. Germline V gene lookup returns CDR1 SGHRS and CDR2 YFSETQ. This CDR3 is CASSLVYRGIQYF. CDR3 nucleotide sequence: TGCGCCAGCAGCTTGGTGTACCGGGGCATTCAGTACTTC. The complete variable domain, with remaining parts taken from reference TRBV5-1 and TRBJ2-4, reads KAGVTQTPRYLIKTRGQQVTLSCSPISGHRSVSWYQQTPGQGLQFLFEYFSETQRNKGNFPGRFSGRQFSNSRSEMNVSTLELGDSALYLCASSLVYRGIQYFGAGTRLSVL.

This clonotype has just a few counts. The V call is TRBV7-2, the J call TRBJ2-7; D remains ambiguous. V dropped 5 bases and J dropped 3 bases, with 11 bases sitting between them. The germline CDR1 and CDR2 sequences are SGHTA and FQGNSA. The CDR3 is 13 amino acids. The CDR3 here is CASSAQTFYEQYF. Written as DNA, the CDR3 is TGTGCCAGCAGCGCCCAAACGTTCTACGAGCAGTACTTC.

The chain joins TRBV7-8 to TRBJ2-1; TRBD1 matches at 7 bases. The CDR3 covers 15 residues. Losses at the gene ends were 5 bases for V and 2 bases for J; bases not matched to a gene: 6. The V gene's germline CDR1 is SGHVS and CDR2 FQNEAQ. The CDR3 loop is CASSTWTGPYNEQFF. CDR3 in DNA: TGTGCCAGCAGCACCTGGACAGGCCCCTACAATGAGCAGTTCTTC. The full variable domain, rest sourced from reference TRBV7-8 and TRBJ2-1, is GAGVSQSPRYKVAKRGQDVALRCDPISGHVSLFWYQQALGQGPEFLTYFQNEAQLDKSGLPSDRFFAERPEGSVSTLKIQRTQQEDSAVYLCASSTWTGPYNEQFFGPGTRLTVL.

This clonotype was observed a handful of times. This chain uses TRBV6-1 with TRBJ2-7; no reliable D call. The CDR3 extends over 15 amino acids. The V gene lost 2 bases and the J gene lost 3 bases, with 14 bases spanning the gap. Germline-derived CDR1 and CDR2 are MNHNS and SASEGT. The DNA of the CDR3 is TGTGCCAGCAGTGAAATCCGGGCATTTTACTACGAGCAGTACTTC. This codes for CASSEIRAFYYEQYF.